This T cell receptor (beta chain) came from a study of blood T cell repertoires in COVID-19. Overall study: From the United States, Italy and Spain came samples of acute and convalescent COVID-19. Sources were T cells, B-cell-depleted T cells, or PBMCs; the material itself was cDNA or gDNA.

This clone was recorded only once. One junction end does not reproduce the germline sequence, and a read error may be involved. CDR1 is SSHAT, CDR2 FNYEAQ, per germline (reference sequence). The CDR3 sequence is 19 residues long. Per the authors' pipeline: By means of reference gene primer amplification, nucleated cell counts were estimated. Sequencing used immunoSEQ multiplex PCR; TCRdb keeps in-frame clones, though not all of them. V and J calls and clone size are as listed in that table; D and trimming were resolved from the DNA. The table lists roughly 69,000 clones, about nine tenths of them singletons, with 6% to 7% in the top ten.

The sequence derives from a man aged 45-65 years with active COVID-19. Sequencing input: peripheral blood. The chain joins TRBV7-7 to TRBJ2-2, with D possibly matching TRBD1 (6 bases). The CDR3 nucleotides read TGTGCTAGCAGCTTGGAGTCGGGCATGGGACACCGGAGTACCGGGGAGCTGTTTTTT. It specifies CASSLESGMGHRSTGELFF.